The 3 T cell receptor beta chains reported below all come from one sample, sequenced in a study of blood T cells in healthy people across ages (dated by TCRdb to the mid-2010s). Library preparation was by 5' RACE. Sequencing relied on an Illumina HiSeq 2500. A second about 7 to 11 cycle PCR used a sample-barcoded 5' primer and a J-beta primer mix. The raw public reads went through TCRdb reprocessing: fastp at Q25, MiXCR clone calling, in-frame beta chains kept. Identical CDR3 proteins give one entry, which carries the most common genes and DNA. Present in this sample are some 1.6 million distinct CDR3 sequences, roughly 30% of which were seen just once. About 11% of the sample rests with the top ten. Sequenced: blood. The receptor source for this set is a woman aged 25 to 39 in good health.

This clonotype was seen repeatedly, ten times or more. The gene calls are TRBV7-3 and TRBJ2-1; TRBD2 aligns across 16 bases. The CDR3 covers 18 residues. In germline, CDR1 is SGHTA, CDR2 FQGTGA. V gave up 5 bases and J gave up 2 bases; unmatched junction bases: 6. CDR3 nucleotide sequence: TGTGCCAGCAGCGAGGGACTAGCGGGAGGGCTACCCTACAATGAGCAGTTCTTC. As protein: CASSEGLAGGLPYNEQFF.

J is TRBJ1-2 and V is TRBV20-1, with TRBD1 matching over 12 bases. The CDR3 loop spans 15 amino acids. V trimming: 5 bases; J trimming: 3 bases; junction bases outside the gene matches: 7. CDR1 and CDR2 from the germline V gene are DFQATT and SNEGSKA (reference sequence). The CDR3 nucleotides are TGCAGTGCTGGACCGGGACAGGGGGCCGACTATGGCTACACCTTC. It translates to CSAGPGQGADYGYTF.

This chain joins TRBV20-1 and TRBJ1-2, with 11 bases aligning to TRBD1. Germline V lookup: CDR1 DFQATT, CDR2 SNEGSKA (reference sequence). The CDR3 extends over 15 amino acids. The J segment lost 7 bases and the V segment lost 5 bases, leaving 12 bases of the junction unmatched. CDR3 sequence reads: CSADTRDRGLVGYTF. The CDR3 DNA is TGCAGTGCTGATACCCGGGACAGGGGGTTGGTTGGCTACACCTTC.